These 19 T cell receptor beta chains originate from one sample sequenced in a study of cytomegalovirus exposure and HLA in healthy donors. It was with 60 Vbeta and 13 Jbeta primers that the PCR ran. Repertoires were generated with immunoSEQ multiplex PCR, while TCRdb's copy carries only in-frame clones and drops some. The sample data list about 200,000 clones. Sequencing was performed on PBMCs. Every receptor here comes from a girl aged 2 to 9 in good health and CMV-seropositive.

DNA of the CDR3: TGTGCCACCAGCAGAGGACTAGTATTGGCTGAGCAGTTCTTC. Translation: CATSRGLVLAEQFF. This rearrangement joins TRBV15 to TRBJ2-1; tentatively, D is TRBD2 (6 bases). Trimming took off 1 base at V and 9 bases at J, with 13 bases between the two ends. The germline gives CDR1 LNHNV, CDR2 YYDKDF (reference sequence). This CDR3 is built from 14 residues.

The rearrangement links TRBV2 to TRBJ2-5; TRBD2 aligns across 13 bases. Germline V gives CDR1 SNHLY, CDR2 FYNNEI. This CDR3 spans 18 amino acids. V was clipped by 1 base and J by 5 bases; unmatched bases: 10. In DNA, the CDR3 is TGTGCCAGCAGTGAAGGGCGTACTAGCGGGAGGGCCGGGGAGACCCAGTACTTC. Encoded protein: CASSEGRTSGRAGETQYF.

The V and J genes are TRBV19 and TRBJ1-2; 10 positions agree with TRBD1. In germline, CDR1 is LNHDA, CDR2 SQIVND (reference sequence). This CDR3 contains 15 residues. Trimming removed 6 bases from V and 6 bases from J; junction bases left unmatched: 10. The CDR3 is CASRTPGQGWDGYTF. As DNA, the CDR3 is TGTGCCAGTAGAACCCCGGGACAGGGGTGGGATGGCTACACCTTC.

The chain has TRBV6-6 and TRBJ2-6, with D hard to call. The CDR3 sequence is 16 residues long. V lost 5 bases and J 0 bases, leaving 11 bases between the germline ends. Germline V CDR1 and CDR2: MNHNY, SVGAGI (reference sequence). The DNA of the CDR3 is TGTGCCAGCAGTCAGACCGCTAGCTCTGGGGCCAACGTCCTGACTTTC. The encoded protein is CASSQTASSGANVLTF.

V and J are TRBV4-1 and TRBJ2-3; perhaps TRBD2 as D (5 bases). Germline V CDR1 and CDR2: MGHRA, YSYEKL. The CDR3 contains 17 residues. Trimming pared 1 base from V and 0 bases from J, leaving 14 bases between. This chain's CDR3 is CASSQGEGPVSTDTQYF. DNA of the CDR3: TGCGCCAGCAGCCAAGGAGAGGGTCCGGTTAGCACAGATACGCAGTATTTT.

This rearrangement joins TRBV7-8 to TRBJ1-5; 8 bases are a match to TRBD1. From germline, CDR1 is SGHVS and CDR2 FQNEAQ. The V segment lost 6 bases and the J segment 7 bases; nucleotides outside the gene matches: 8. This CDR3 is built from 14 residues. Here the CDR3 reads CASSLGTGPQPQHF. CDR3 coding DNA: TGTGCCAGCAGTTTGGGGACAGGTCCCCAGCCCCAGCATTTT.

V and J are TRBV4-1 and TRBJ1-4, with a weak D call TRBD1 (6 bases). The CDR3 has 19 residues. From germline, CDR1 is MGHRA and CDR2 YSYEKL. V lost 2 bases and J 6 bases, leaving 25 bases between the germline ends. The chain's CDR3 is CASSQPREGQRPFDEKLFF. CDR3 in DNA: TGCGCCAGCAGCCAACCTAGAGAAGGACAGAGACCCTTCGATGAAAAACTGTTTTTT.

The chain has TRBV10-3 and TRBJ2-7; 7 bases agree with TRBD1. This CDR3 spans 13 amino acids. V lost 6 bases, J lost 2 bases, and 4 bases stayed unmatched. Germline V gene data show CDR1 as ENHRY and CDR2 as SYGVKD. CDR3 coding DNA: TGTGCCATCAGGGGGACAGTTACCTACGAGCAGTACTTC. Encoded protein: CAIRGTVTYEQYF.

The chain has TRBV5-4 and TRBJ2-1, with 12 bases fitting TRBD2. Germline trimming cut 0 bases from V and 6 bases from J; bases unmatched to any gene: 1. CDR1 SGHNT and CDR2 YYREEE come from the germline V gene (reference sequence). This CDR3 spans 15 amino acids. CDR3 nucleotide sequence: TGTGCCAGCAGCTTGGGGGGACTAGCGGGCAATGAGCAGTTCTTC. This encodes CASSLGGLAGNEQFF.

The chain recombines TRBV4-1 with TRBJ2-7; 9 bases match TRBD1. CDR1 and CDR2 (germline): MGHRA, YSYEKL. V was clipped by 3 bases and J by 1 base; unmatched bases: 4. The CDR3 loop spans 15 amino acids. The CDR3 reads CASSHRQGGSYEQYF. CDR3 DNA sequence: TGCGCCAGCAGCCACCGACAGGGGGGATCCTACGAGCAGTACTTC.

For the CDR3, the DNA is TGTGCCAGCAGCTTACCGGGACAGGGGGCCTATAATTCACCCCTCCACTTT. As protein: CASSLPGQGAYNSPLHF. The V gene is TRBV7-9, the J gene TRBJ1-6; 11 bases match TRBD1. With 2 bases clipped from V and 2 bases from J, the junction kept 2 bases outside the gene matches. The CDR3 loop spans 17 amino acids. Germline V lookup: CDR1 SEHNR, CDR2 FQNEAQ (reference sequence).

This chain's CDR3 is CASSALAGVGTDTQYF. CDR3 nucleotide sequence: TGTGCCAGCAGCGCCTTAGCGGGAGTGGGCACAGATACGCAGTATTTT. The genes are TRBV2 and TRBJ2-3; 9 bases are a match to TRBD2. This CDR3 contains 16 residues. Germline trimming cut 6 bases from V and 1 base from J; bases unmatched to any gene: 8. Germline V gene data show CDR1 as SNHLY and CDR2 as FYNNEI.

The gene calls are TRBV6-5 and TRBJ1-2; D unclear. Trimming took 0 bases from V and 5 from J, leaving 10 bases between them. There are 14 residues in the CDR3. The germline CDR1 and CDR2 sequences are MNHEY and SVGAGI. The CDR3 here is CASSYSYRDYGYTF. The CDR3 DNA follows: TGTGCCAGCAGTTACTCGTATCGGGATTATGGCTACACCTTC.

V is TRBV6-1 and J is TRBJ2-7, with TRBD1 identical over 10 bases. Trimming at V came to 3 bases and at J to 3 bases, leaving 8 bases not matched to a gene. CDR3 length equals 16 residues. From germline, CDR1 is MNHNS and CDR2 SASEGT. Here the CDR3 DNA reads TGTGCCAGCAGTGACTTTTGGGGACAGGGGAACTACGAGCAGTACTTC. The encoded protein is CASSDFWGQGNYEQYF.

The chain links TRBV15 to TRBJ2-2; D gene uncertain. The CDR3 totals 15 residues. The V end was cut by 7 bases, the J end by 2 bases, with 14 bases between. Germline lookup yields CDR1 LNHNV and CDR2 YYDKDF (reference sequence). CDR3: CATTKNSVNTGELFF. The CDR3 bases are TGTGCCACCACCAAGAACAGTGTTAACACCGGGGAGCTGTTTTTT.

The chain combines TRBV5-4 with TRBJ2-1; 10 bases map to TRBD2. This CDR3 comprises 16 residues. In germline, CDR1 is SGHNT, CDR2 YYREEE (reference sequence). With V trimmed by 4 bases and J by 2 bases, 6 bases remained unmatched. CDR3 sequence (DNA): TGTGCCAGCAGCCCTACTAGCGGGATGACCTACAATGAGCAGTTCTTC. Its protein is CASSPTSGMTYNEQFF.

The chain recombines TRBV11-2 with TRBJ1-3, with D hard to call. The V end was cut by 5 bases, the J end by 3 bases, with 11 bases between. Germline loops: CDR1 SGHAT, CDR2 FQNNGV. The CDR3 covers 14 residues. The CDR3: CASSPGSNGNTIYF. The CDR3 DNA sequence: TGTGCCAGCAGCCCAGGAAGTAATGGAAACACCATATATTTT.

The chain carries TRBV7-2 and TRBJ2-5; D call uncertain. Trimming cost V 0 bases and J 7 bases, with 6 bases left between them. This CDR3 is 12 amino acids long. CDR1 SGHTA and CDR2 FQGNSA come from the germline V gene. The chain's CDR3 is CASSLAPGTQYF. The CDR3 DNA is TGTGCCAGCAGCTTAGCTCCGGGGACCCAGTACTTC.

V gene TRBV13 combines with J gene TRBJ2-2, with a possible D match to TRBD1 (6 bases). CDR1 and CDR2 (germline): PRHDT, FYEKMQ (reference sequence). Trimming left V 4 bases short and J 0 bases short, with 27 bases between. CDR3 size: 21 residues. This CDR3 reads CASSSNLPATGDATNTGELFF. Written as DNA, the CDR3 is TGTGCCAGCAGCTCCAACCTGCCCGCGACAGGCGACGCCACGAACACCGGGGAGCTGTTTTTT.